This is a list of T cell receptor beta chains from one sample in a study of T-cell reconstitution after alpha-beta-depleted transplantation in children. Using its own MiXCR run on the PCR reads, TCRdb lists one record per CDR3 protein. The sample includes some 520,000 distinct CDR3 sequences, less than 35% seen only once; the top ten take more than 2%. The sample in question was PBMCs from the stem cell graft donor, obtained from the stem cell graft. The receptor source for this set is a human donor who donated a stem cell graft to a child with aplastic anemia. Both conserved end residues are part of each CDR3. The D gene is left open where the match is weak. For some rows the clone size is stated as once, few or many, or as a class when expanded; others skip it.

v_gene,j_gene,d_gene,abundance,CDR3aa,CDR3nt
TRBV30,TRBJ2-7,.,.,CAWSDRVGVYEQYF,TGTGCCTGGAGTGACAGGGTCGGGGTCTACGAGCAGTACTTC
TRBV6-5,TRBJ2-3,.,few,CASSYVGTDTQYF,TGTGCCAGCAGTTACGTCGGTACAGATACGCAGTATTTT
TRBV5-5,TRBJ2-1,TRBD2,.,CASSLETSGGPGSYNEQFF,TGTGCCAGCAGCTTGGAGACTAGCGGGGGGCCGGGGTCCTACAATGAGCAGTTCTTC
TRBV7-3,TRBJ2-7,.,.,CASSPQGQAEQYF,TGTGCCAGCAGCCCGCAGGGCCAGGCCGAGCAGTACTTC
TRBV5-1,TRBJ2-2,TRBD2,.,CASSRNGGRGTGELFF,TGCGCCAGCAGTAGGAACGGCGGGAGAGGTACCGGGGAGCTGTTTTTT
TRBV7-2,TRBJ2-3,.,.,CASSLGTPRTDTQYF,TGTGCCAGCAGCCTAGGGACCCCACGCACAGATACGCAGTATTTT
TRBV7-2,TRBJ1-5,.,.,CASSLGEGPTNQPQHF,TGTGCCAGCAGCTTAGGCGAGGGTCCCACTAATCAGCCCCAGCATTTT
TRBV7-2,TRBJ2-3,.,few,CASSLPGQRFATQYF,TGTGCCAGCAGCTTACCCGGACAGAGGTTTGCGACGCAGTATTTT
TRBV29-1,TRBJ2-1,TRBD1,.,CSVSTGLNEQFF,TGCAGCGTGTCGACAGGGCTCAATGAGCAGTTCTTC
TRBV25-1,TRBJ1-2,.,.,CASSGGRLYGYTF,TGTGCCAGCAGTGGGGGGCGGTTATATGGCTACACCTTC
TRBV7-2,TRBJ2-7,TRBD2,.,CASSSLAGDSYEQYF,TGTGCCAGCAGCTCCCTAGCGGGAGACTCCTACGAGCAGTACTTC
TRBV19,TRBJ2-1,TRBD1,.,CASSIGTGIGDEQFF,TGTGCCAGTAGTATCGGGACAGGGATTGGGGATGAGCAGTTCTTC
TRBV27,TRBJ2-1,.,.,CASSFLDSYNEQFF,TGTGCCAGCAGTTTTCTGGACTCTTACAATGAGCAGTTCTTC
TRBV4-3,TRBJ1-3,TRBD1,.,CASSQDRNSGNTIYF,TGCGCCAGCAGCCAGGACAGGAACTCTGGAAACACCATATATTTT
TRBV6-5,TRBJ1-6,TRBD1,few,CASSYSNRGKSPLHF,TGTGCCAGCAGTTACTCGAACAGGGGAAAATCACCCCTCCACTTT
TRBV5-4,TRBJ2-1,TRBD2,few,CASSSPGLAGFEQFF,TGTGCCAGCAGCTCGCCGGGACTAGCGGGATTTGAGCAGTTCTTC
TRBV18,TRBJ2-3,.,few,CASSPPVGGTLPQDTQYF,TGTGCCAGCTCACCACCTGTTGGCGGGACCCTCCCACAAGATACGCAGTATTTT
TRBV25-1,TRBJ2-2,.,.,CASSNPGELFF,TGTGCCAGCAGTAATCCCGGGGAGCTGTTTTTT
TRBV29-1,TRBJ2-1,TRBD2,.,CSTTSSGSYNEQFF,TGCAGCACCACATCTAGCGGCTCCTACAATGAGCAGTTCTTC
TRBV7-9,TRBJ2-3,.,.,CASSKQSTSTDTQYF,TGTGCCAGCAGCAAACAGAGTACTAGCACAGATACGCAGTATTTT
TRBV25-1,TRBJ1-1,.,.,CASSTQGSGTEAFF,TGTGCCAGCAGTACCCAGGGGAGTGGGACTGAAGCTTTCTTT